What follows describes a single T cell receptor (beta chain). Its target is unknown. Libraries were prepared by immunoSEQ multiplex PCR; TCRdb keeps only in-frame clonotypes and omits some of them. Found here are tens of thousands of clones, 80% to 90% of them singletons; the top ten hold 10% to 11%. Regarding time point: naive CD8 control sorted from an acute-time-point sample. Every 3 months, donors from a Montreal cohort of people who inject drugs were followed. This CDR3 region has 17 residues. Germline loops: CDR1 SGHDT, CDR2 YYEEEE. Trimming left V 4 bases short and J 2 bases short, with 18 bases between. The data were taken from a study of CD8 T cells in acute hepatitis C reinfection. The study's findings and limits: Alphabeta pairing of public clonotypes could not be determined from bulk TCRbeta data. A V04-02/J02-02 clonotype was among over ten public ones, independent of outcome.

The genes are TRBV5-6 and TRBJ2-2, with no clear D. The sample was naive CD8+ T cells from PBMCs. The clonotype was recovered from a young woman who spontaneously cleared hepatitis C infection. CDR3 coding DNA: TGTGCCAGCAGCACCCACCCAGGAAGATATAACACCGGGGAGCTGTTTTTT. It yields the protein CASSTHPGRYNTGELFF.